These 27 T cell receptor beta chains were sequenced from one sample in a study of cytomegalovirus exposure and HLA in healthy donors. The primer mix had 60 Vbeta and 13 Jbeta primers. Sequencing was performed with immunoSEQ multiplex PCR; in TCRdb, only in-frame clones are kept and a portion is missing. The profile shows about 130,000 clones, approximately 8.8% of them singletons. Sample: PBMCs. Receptor source: a man between 35 and 55 years old in good health and CMV-seronegative.

The DNA for the CDR3 is TGCGCCAGCAGCCTCGAGGGGGGGGTCAGTGAGCAGTTCTTC. This encodes CASSLEGGVSEQFF. V usage is TRBV4-1 and J usage is TRBJ2-1, with a weak D call TRBD2 (7 bases). The CDR3 contains 14 residues. Germline-derived CDR1 and CDR2 are MGHRA and YSYEKL. Trimming left V 4 bases short and J 9 bases short, with 16 bases between.

This clone was recorded only once. The chain is built from TRBV13 and TRBJ2-7; maybe TRBD2 (6 bases). There are 16 residues in the CDR3. Trimming took 6 bases from V and 0 from J, leaving 18 bases between them. Germline loops: CDR1 PRHDT, CDR2 FYEKMQ (reference sequence). Here the CDR3 reads CASSSRGWGTSYEQYF. The CDR3 DNA sequence: TGTGCCAGCAGTTCCCGGGGGTGGGGGACCTCCTACGAGCAGTACTTC.

This clone was found a few times. CDR3 sequence reads: CASGRGGPVFEQYF. CDR3 DNA: TGTGCCAGCGGGCGGGGGGGGCCGGTCTTCGAGCAGTACTTC. The rearrangement links TRBV7-2 to TRBJ2-7; TRBD2 aligns across 9 bases. Unmatched junction bases numbered 11, after V lost 8 bases and J lost 6 bases. Germline V gene data show CDR1 as SGHTA and CDR2 as FQGNSA. This CDR3 comprises 14 residues. The full variable domain, its missing parts supplied by reference TRBV7-2 and TRBJ2-7, is GAGVSQSPSNKVTEKGKDVELRCDPISGHTALYWYRQSLGQGLEFLIYFQGNSAPDKSGLPSDRFSAERTGGSVSTLTIQRTQQEDSAVYLCASGRGGPVFEQYFGPGTRLTVT.

The chain couples TRBV7-2 to TRBJ2-5, with 8 bases aligning to TRBD2. Germline CDR1 SGHTA, CDR2 FQGNSA. J was trimmed by 5 bases and V by 8 bases; bases with no gene match: 10. The CDR3 has 14 amino acids. In DNA, the CDR3 is TGTGCCAGCGGACAGACTAGCGTGAGGGAGACCCAGTACTTC. It codes for CASGQTSVRETQYF.

The chain employs TRBV2 and TRBJ1-2; 7 nucleotides match TRBD1. J was trimmed by 4 bases and V by 7 bases; bases with no gene match: 6. The CDR3 has 13 amino acids. Per the germline V gene, CDR1 is SNHLY and CDR2 is FYNNEI. CDR3 nucleotides: TGTGCCAGCATGAACAGGGGCGGCTATGGCTACACCTTC. It specifies CASMNRGGYGYTF.

V usage is TRBV5-8 and J usage is TRBJ1-3; D is possibly TRBD1 (5 bases). The CDR3 sequence is 18 residues long. Trimming took 3 bases from V and 0 from J, leaving 19 bases between them. CDR1 SGHTS and CDR2 YDEGEE come from the germline V gene. CDR3 protein: CASSSPGLTSSSGNTIYF. CDR3 DNA: TGTGCCAGCAGCTCGCCAGGGCTGACCTCTTCCTCTGGAAACACCATATATTTT.

The V call is TRBV4-1, the J call TRBJ2-5, with a tentative D call TRBD2 (5 bases). Germline loops: CDR1 MGHRA, CDR2 YSYEKL. This CDR3 comprises 15 residues. Trimming removed 1 base at V and 3 bases at J, with 12 bases between. For the CDR3, the DNA is TGCGCCAGCAGCCAAGTCGCAGGAGGAGAAGAGACCCAGTACTTC. Its protein product is CASSQVAGGEETQYF.

This chain joins TRBV2 and TRBJ1-1; possibly TRBD1 for D (6 bases). Germline CDR1 reads SNHLY; CDR2 reads FYNNEI. The CDR3 is made up of 15 amino acids. Trimming cost V 4 bases and J 0 bases, with 12 bases left between them. Here the CDR3 DNA reads TGTGCCAGCAGTGCGCAGGGGATTATGAACACTGAAGCTTTCTTT. This codes for CASSAQGIMNTEAFF.

The rearrangement uses TRBV5-4 and TRBJ2-1; a possible D gene is TRBD1 (6 bases). Germline CDR1 SGHNT, CDR2 YYREEE (reference sequence). The germline V and J ends were trimmed by 10 bases and 7 bases, with 18 bases remaining between them. The CDR3 extends over 13 amino acids. As DNA, the CDR3 is TGTGCCGGCCGCGATAGGGGGAAGAATGAGCAGTTCTTC. Its translation is CAGRDRGKNEQFF.

The chain employs TRBV7-6 and TRBJ2-3, with TRBD2 matching 8 bases. V trimming: 8 bases; J trimming: 2 bases; junction bases outside the gene matches: 3. The CDR3 loop spans 13 amino acids. Germline CDR1 is SGHVS and CDR2 is FNYEAQ. The CDR3 is CASREGTTDTQYF. The CDR3 region has the DNA TGTGCCAGCCGGGAGGGAACCACAGATACGCAGTATTTT.

The genes are TRBV11-1 and TRBJ2-7; D perhaps matches TRBD2 (6 bases). The length of the CDR3 is 14 residues. V lost 5 bases and J lost 6, with 17 bases in between. The germline V gene encodes CDR1 SGHAT and CDR2 FQDESV (reference sequence). CDR3 DNA: TGTGCCAGCAGCATCGGAGGAGGGGCGGGCGAGCAGTACTTC. This codes for CASSIGGGAGEQYF.

The rearrangement joins TRBV19 to TRBJ1-5; D might be TRBD1 (5 bases). The CDR3 is 14 residues long. Trimming took off 5 bases at V and 5 bases at J, with 13 bases between the two ends. The germline V gene encodes CDR1 LNHDA and CDR2 SQIVND (reference sequence). For the CDR3, the DNA is TGTGCCAGTAGTTCCCGACAGCCCCATCAGCCCCAGCATTTT. The encoded protein is CASSSRQPHQPQHF.

The chain joins TRBV6-1 to TRBJ1-3, with 9 positions matching TRBD1. The CDR3 spans 16 residues. The trim removed 2 bases at V and 1 base at J, leaving 3 bases unmatched. In germline, CDR1 is MNHNS, CDR2 SASEGT. The CDR3 sequence: CASSEPGQGSGNTIYF. CDR3 in DNA: TGTGCCAGCAGTGAACCGGGACAGGGATCTGGAAACACCATATATTTT.

The chain combines TRBV6-6 with TRBJ2-2; 8 nucleotides align to TRBD2. J gave up 4 bases and V 6 bases, and 10 bases lay outside the gene matches. CDR3 length: 16 amino acids. Germline lookup yields CDR1 MNHNY and CDR2 SVGAGI (reference sequence). The CDR3 reads CASSSMAGGVTGELFF. For the CDR3, the DNA is TGTGCCAGCAGCTCAATGGCGGGGGGCGTCACCGGGGAGCTGTTTTTT.

Only a few counts were recorded for this clone. The chain joins TRBV27 to TRBJ1-2; 8 bases map to TRBD1. J lost 4 bases, V lost 2 bases, and 6 bases had no gene match. This CDR3 is built from 15 residues. The germline V gene has CDR1 MNHEY and CDR2 SMNVEV (reference sequence). In nucleotides, the CDR3 is TGTGCCAGCAGTTTAGGACAGGGCTTAGGCTATGGCTACACCTTC. The encoded protein is CASSLGQGLGYGYTF.

The genes are TRBV5-5 and TRBJ2-3, with 13 bases matching TRBD2. The CDR3 runs to 15 residues. The V segment lost 5 bases and the J segment 5 bases; nucleotides outside the gene matches: 5. CDR1 SGHKS and CDR2 YYEKEE come from the germline V gene (reference sequence). Here the CDR3 DNA reads TGTGCCAGCAGGCAGGGACTAGCGGGGTTAGATACGCAGTATTTT. It translates to CASRQGLAGLDTQYF.

This clone was detected a few times. The genes are TRBV7-9 and TRBJ1-2; the match to TRBD1 covers 8 bases. V gave up 5 bases and J gave up 8 bases; unmatched junction bases: 7. Germline CDR1 reads SEHNR; CDR2 reads FQNEAQ (reference sequence). The CDR3 has 13 residues. In DNA form, the CDR3 reads TGTGCCAGCAGCCCCCAGGGGGCCGGGGGCTACACCTTC. This gives the protein CASSPQGAGGYTF. The full variable domain, with the rest looked up from reference TRBV7-9 and TRBJ1-2, is DTGVSQNPRHKITKRGQNVTFRCDPISEHNRLYWYRQTLGQGPEFLTYFQNEAQLEKSRLLSDRFSAERPKGSFSTLEIQRTEQGDSAMYLCASSPQGAGGYTFGSGTRLTVV.

The J gene is TRBJ2-5, the V gene TRBV5-1; TRBD1 might be the D (7 bases). This CDR3 has 17 amino acids. Trimming removed 1 base from V and 0 bases from J, with 16 bases in between. From germline, CDR1 is SGHRS and CDR2 YFSETQ. CDR3 residues: CASSLQGGRGYQETQYF. CDR3 nucleotides: TGCGCCAGCAGCTTGCAGGGGGGAAGGGGGTACCAAGAGACCCAGTACTTC.

This clone occurred a few times. The same CDR3 arises from other DNA sequences in this sample as well. V is TRBV6-1 and J is TRBJ2-3; maybe TRBD2 (6 bases). V was shortened by 6 bases and J by 1 base, with 11 bases between the two germline ends. Per germline, CDR1 MNHNS and CDR2 SASEGT. The CDR3 totals 14 residues. The CDR3 coding sequence is TGTGCCAGCAGCCCAGGGACTGGCACAGATACGCAGTATTTT. Translation gives CASSPGTGTDTQYF.

This clone was seen a handful of times. The chain has TRBV6-1 and TRBJ1-1; D ambiguous. V was clipped by 3 bases and J by 4 bases, with 6 bases between them. The CDR3 totals 12 residues. Germline CDR1 and CDR2: MNHNS and SASEGT. The CDR3: CASSEVGTEAFF. The CDR3 DNA reads TGTGCCAGCAGTGAGGTCGGCACTGAAGCTTTCTTT.

Only a few counts were recorded for this clone. The chain employs TRBV7-9 and TRBJ1-4, with no clear D. Germline V gene sequence: CDR1 SEHNR, CDR2 FQNEAQ (reference sequence). The ends were cut back, 4 bases at V and 0 bases at J, with 12 bases in the middle. CDR3 length: 16 residues. CDR3 protein: CASSYSGIATNEKLFF. The CDR3 DNA sequence: TGTGCCAGCAGCTATTCGGGGATTGCAACTAATGAAAAACTGTTTTTT. The variable domain in full, with the rest retrieved from reference TRBV7-9 and TRBJ1-4, is DTGVSQNPRHKITKRGQNVTFRCDPISEHNRLYWYRQTLGQGPEFLTYFQNEAQLEKSRLLSDRFSAERPKGSFSTLEIQRTEQGDSAMYLCASSYSGIATNEKLFFGSGTQLSVL.

This clone was detected a few times. The gene calls are TRBV6-6 and TRBJ2-2; 7 bases are a match to TRBD2. The J segment lost 7 bases and the V segment lost 4 bases, leaving 12 bases of the junction unmatched. This CDR3 is 16 amino acids long. The germline V gene has CDR1 MNHNY and CDR2 SVGAGI (reference sequence). In DNA form, the CDR3 reads TGTGCCAGCAGTTCGCCTCACAGCGGGGTTTTCGGGGAGCTGTTTTTT. Its translation: CASSSPHSGVFGELFF.

This clone was picked up one time. The CDR3 region has the DNA TGTGCCAGTAGTATAGCTAGGGGGCTGTCATACGAGCAGTACTTC. Residues: CASSIARGLSYEQYF. This chain links TRBV19 with TRBJ2-7, with TRBD1 matching 7 bases. V dropped 1 base and J dropped 4; count of bases not matched to a gene: 7. Per the germline V gene, CDR1 is LNHDA and CDR2 is SQIVND (reference sequence). The CDR3 extends over 15 amino acids.

The V and J genes are TRBV18 and TRBJ2-5; D is perhaps TRBD2 (6 bases). The V end lost 3 bases, the J end lost 4 bases, and 12 bases lay between the germline ends. The CDR3 length is 14 residues. Germline V gene lookup returns CDR1 KGHSH and CDR2 LQKENI. The CDR3 bases are TGTGCCAGCTCACCTGGGGGGATCGGAGAGACCCAGTACTTC. Translating it yields CASSPGGIGETQYF.

This clone was counted only a few times. The CDR3 DNA reads TGTGCCAGCAGCCAAGCCCCGGAGGCCTATGGCTACACCTTC. Translating gives CASSQAPEAYGYTF. The chain carries TRBV14 and TRBJ1-2; D uncertain. Trimming left V 1 base short and J 4 bases short, with 10 bases between. The CDR3 has 14 amino acids. Germline V CDR1 and CDR2: SGHDN, FVKESK.

The chain carries TRBV7-8 and TRBJ1-1; D remains ambiguous. The germline CDR1 and CDR2 sequences are SGHVS and FQNEAQ. The ends were cut back, 2 bases at V and 7 bases at J, with 5 bases in the middle. The CDR3 loop spans 11 amino acids. CDR3 sequence reads: CASSLPGEAFF. CDR3 in DNA: TGTGCCAGCAGCTTACCGGGTGAAGCTTTCTTT.

The chain carries TRBV27 and TRBJ2-7; 10 bases align to TRBD1. The CDR3 covers 16 residues. From germline, CDR1 is MNHEY and CDR2 SMNVEV (reference sequence). V lost 5 bases, J lost 6 bases, and 13 bases stayed unmatched. The CDR3 loop reads CASSRGTGAMVAEQYF. The CDR3 nucleotides are TGTGCCAGCAGTAGAGGGACAGGGGCGATGGTGGCCGAGCAGTACTTC.